One sample yielded the 3 T cell receptor beta chains listed below, sequenced in a study of Tregs in tolerant kidney transplant recipients. The table came from immunoSEQ multiplex PCR; TCRdb's copy has only in-frame clones and leaves some out. The table includes 15,000 to 20,000 clones, approximately 57% detected once. For these TCRs, the target antigens are not known. Sequencing was done on a sample of Tregs from blood cultured with allogeneic cells. These receptor sequences come from a human donor in good health.

V and J are TRBV10-3 and TRBJ2-7; tentatively, D is TRBD2 (5 bases). The germline V gene has CDR1 ENHRY and CDR2 SYGVKD. This CDR3 has 13 residues. V was pared by 8 bases and J by 5 bases, with 16 bases between. The CDR3 sequence: CAIGAVAVDEQYF. The CDR3 bases are TGTGCCATCGGAGCGGTCGCCGTGGACGAGCAGTACTTC.

This chain uses TRBV29-1 with TRBJ1-1; no definite D call. The germline V and J ends were trimmed by 5 bases and 7 bases, with 11 bases remaining between them. The CDR3 extends over 11 amino acids. Germline CDR1 reads SQVTM; CDR2 reads ANQGSEA. CDR3 loop: CSVSLSREAFF. CDR3 DNA: TGCAGCGTTTCTTTGTCACGTGAAGCTTTCTTT.

The chain links TRBV19 to TRBJ2-3, with D perhaps TRBD1 (5 bases). V dropped 4 bases and J dropped 3 bases, with 11 bases sitting between them. The CDR3 runs 14 residues. Per the germline V gene, CDR1 is LNHDA and CDR2 is SQIVND (reference sequence). The CDR3 reads CASSTGLWTDTQYF. The CDR3, as DNA: TGTGCCAGTAGTACAGGGTTGTGGACAGATACGCAGTATTTT.